Listed here are 22 T cell receptor beta chains from one sample, sequenced in a study of human T cells and chemical hapten exposure. Noted time point: pre-sensitization, week 0. Treatment given: therapeutic diphenylcyclopropenone sensitization with weekly scalp DPC. TCRdb ran MiXCR on the RACE reads and lists one entry per CDR3 protein. In the table there are around 180,000 distinct CDR3 sequences, more than 25% of which are singletons. The sequencing here drew on whole blood, taken in connection with sensitization to the hapten diphenylcyclopropenone (DPC). These receptors all stem from a woman aged 30 to 39 with alopecia areata. Some clones in this sample may be carry-over from other donors' samples.

This chain links TRBV6-4 with TRBJ2-1; 9 bases match TRBD2. CDR1 is MRHNA and CDR2 is SNTAGT in the germline V gene. The CDR3 is 14 amino acids. After removal of 4 bases from V and 5 bases from J, the junction contained 3 bases not matched to a gene. This CDR3 reads CASSVSGSHNEQFF. The DNA for the CDR3 is TGTGCCAGCAGTGTTAGCGGGAGCCACAATGAGCAGTTCTTC.

This clonotype was recorded a few times. The chain couples TRBV28 to TRBJ2-7, with TRBD1 matching 12 bases. Germline-derived CDR1 and CDR2 are MDHEN and SYDVKM. J lost 6 bases, V lost 5 bases, and 11 bases had no gene match. The CDR3 spans 16 residues. The CDR3 sequence: CASSPGRDRGRPEQYF. CDR3 in DNA: TGTGCCAGCAGTCCAGGCCGGGACAGGGGGCGCCCCGAGCAGTACTTC.

The chain combines TRBV28 with TRBJ2-6, with 11 bases lining up with TRBD1. J was trimmed by 2 bases and V by 7 bases; bases with no gene match: 7. Germline V lookup: CDR1 MDHEN, CDR2 SYDVKM. This CDR3 has 17 residues. In nucleotides, the CDR3 is TGTGCCAGCAATTCCGGACAGGGGGCGGCTGGGGCCAACGTCCTGACTTTC. This gives the protein CASNSGQGAAGANVLTF. The full variable domain, in which reference TRBV28 and TRBJ2-6 provide the parts outside the CDR3, is DVKVTQSSRYLVKRTGEKVFLECVQDMDHENMFWYRQDPGLGLRLIYFSYDVKMKEKGDIPEGYSVSREKKERFSLILESASTNQTSMYLCASNSGQGAAGANVLTFGAGSRLTVL.

The chain uses TRBV11-2 and TRBJ1-1, with 10 bases fitting TRBD1. The CDR3 covers 15 residues. The junction had 6 bases not matched to a gene; V was cut back by 4 bases and J by 4 bases. The germline CDR1 and CDR2 sequences are SGHAT and FQNNGV. CDR3 bases: TGTGCCAGCAGCTGGACAGGGGGATCGGGCACTGAAGCTTTCTTT. Amino acids: CASSWTGGSGTEAFF. The full variable domain, completed using reference TRBV11-2 and TRBJ1-1, is EAGVAQSPRYKIIEKRQSVAFWCNPISGHATLYWYQQILGQGPKLLIQFQNNGVVDDSQLPKDRFSAERLKGVDSTLKIQPAKLEDSAVYLCASSWTGGSGTEAFFGQGTRLTVV.

The chain links TRBV11-1 to TRBJ2-1; possible D gene TRBD2, 6 bases. The CDR3 is made up of 14 amino acids. Germline V gene data show CDR1 as SGHAT and CDR2 as FQDESV (reference sequence). V was cut by 1 base and J by 7 bases, with 11 bases left in between. The DNA of the CDR3 is TGTGCCAGCAGCTTAGACTGGGAGGCAAATGAGCAGTTCTTC. Translating gives CASSLDWEANEQFF.

The gene calls are TRBV28 and TRBJ1-2, with D perhaps TRBD1 (6 bases). Trimming pared 5 bases from V and 4 bases from J, leaving 11 bases between. Per the germline V gene, CDR1 is MDHEN and CDR2 is SYDVKM. This CDR3 spans 13 amino acids. The CDR3 DNA sequence: TGTGCCAGCAGTCGGCAGGGGCCCTATGGCTACACCTTC. Translation gives CASSRQGPYGYTF.

This chain connects TRBV20-1 to TRBJ2-7, with 8 bases matching TRBD2. The CDR3 has 12 residues. The V segment lost 4 bases and the J segment 2 bases; nucleotides outside the gene matches: 1. CDR1 and CDR2 from the germline V gene are DFQATT and SNEGSKA (reference sequence). CDR3: CSANGGAYEQYF. CDR3 sequence (DNA): TGCAGTGCTAACGGGGGGGCCTACGAGCAGTACTTC.

This clonotype has just a few counts. The V gene is TRBV29-1, the J gene TRBJ2-3, with 7 bases identical to TRBD2. This CDR3 is 14 amino acids long. The germline V gene has CDR1 SQVTM and CDR2 ANQGSEA. Trimming at V came to 3 bases and at J to 1 base, leaving 4 bases not matched to a gene. In DNA, the CDR3 is TGCAGCGTTGATTCTGCGGGGGGCACAGATACGCAGTATTTT. Translation gives CSVDSAGGTDTQYF.

This clonotype was recorded a few times. The CDR3 DNA sequence: TGTGCCTGGACTCTAGCGGGAGGGACATCCTACAATGAGCAGTTCTTC. Amino acid sequence: CAWTLAGGTSYNEQFF. V is TRBV30 and J is TRBJ2-1, with 12 bases lining up with TRBD2. With V trimmed by 4 bases and J by 1 base, 5 bases remained unmatched. CDR1 is GTSNPN and CDR2 is SVGIG in the germline V gene (reference sequence). This CDR3 has 16 residues. Full variable domain (outside the CDR3, taken from reference TRBV30 and TRBJ2-1): SQTIHQWPATLVQPVGSPLSLECTVEGTSNPNLYWYRQAAGRGLQLLFYSVGIGQISSEVPQNLSASRPQDRQFILSSKKLLLSDSGFYLCAWTLAGGTSYNEQFFGPGTRLTVL.

This clonotype occurred once. V gene TRBV28 combines with J gene TRBJ2-7, with a tentative D call TRBD2 (6 bases). Trimming removed 5 bases from V and 7 bases from J, with 15 bases in between. The CDR3 totals 13 residues. Germline V gives CDR1 MDHEN, CDR2 SYDVKM. The CDR3 is CASSPRAGREQYF. The DNA for the CDR3 is TGTGCCAGCAGTCCCCGCGCGGGGAGGGAGCAGTACTTC.

For the CDR3, the DNA is TGCGCCAGCAGCCAAGAGTGGCAGGCGCAGCAGTACTTC. Protein: CASSQEWQAQQYF. The rearrangement joins TRBV4-3 to TRBJ2-7; D is undetermined. CDR1 is LGHNA, CDR2 YSLEER, per germline. V lost 0 bases, J lost 8 bases, and 11 bases lay in between. The CDR3 runs 13 residues.

The J gene is TRBJ2-5, the V gene TRBV7-9; D unresolved. The CDR3 runs 16 residues. Germline CDR1 reads SEHNR; CDR2 reads FQNEAQ (reference sequence). The V gene lost 4 bases and the J gene lost 2 bases, with 17 bases spanning the gap. CDR3 in DNA: TGTGCCAGCAGCTCAGCCGGACGGCCTACACAAGAGACCCAGTACTTC. Amino acids: CASSSAGRPTQETQYF. The whole variable domain, remainder taken from reference TRBV7-9 and TRBJ2-5, is DTGVSQNPRHKITKRGQNVTFRCDPISEHNRLYWYRQTLGQGPEFLTYFQNEAQLEKSRLLSDRFSAERPKGSFSTLEIQRTEQGDSAMYLCASSSAGRPTQETQYFGPGTRLLVL.

In its sample, this clonotype was seen a few times. The chain couples TRBV18 to TRBJ1-1; a weak D match, TRBD1 (5 bases). This CDR3 spans 16 amino acids. CDR1 KGHSH and CDR2 LQKENI come from the germline V gene. Trimming took off 1 base at V and 0 bases at J, with 12 bases between the two ends. The CDR3 loop is CASSPQPGIMNTEAFF. CDR3 bases: TGTGCCAGCTCACCACAGCCAGGGATCATGAACACTGAAGCTTTCTTT. The complete variable domain, with remaining parts taken from reference TRBV18 and TRBJ1-1, reads NAGVMQNPRHLVRRRGQEARLRCSPMKGHSHVYWYRQLPEEGLKFMVYLQKENIIDESGMPKERFSAEFPKEGPSILRIQQVVRGDSAAYFCASSPQPGIMNTEAFFGQGTRLTVV.

This clonotype came up a few times. This chain connects TRBV29-1 to TRBJ1-4; D ambiguous. V lost 0 bases, J lost 8 bases, and 10 bases lay in between. Germline CDR1 reads SQVTM; CDR2 reads ANQGSEA. The CDR3 loop spans 13 amino acids. The CDR3 reads CSVEDPGGEKLFF. In DNA, the CDR3 is TGCAGCGTTGAAGATCCCGGTGGAGAAAAACTGTTTTTT.

V gene TRBV29-1 combines with J gene TRBJ2-1, with D perhaps matching TRBD2 (5 bases). The CDR3 covers 12 residues. V was trimmed by 4 bases and J by 5 bases, leaving 9 bases between them. Germline assignment: CDR1 SQVTM and CDR2 ANQGSEA. The CDR3 bases are TGCAGCGTTGGCCTCGGGGACAATGAGCAGTTCTTC. Protein sequence: CSVGLGDNEQFF.

The chain carries TRBV29-1 and TRBJ2-5; D not certain. V was shortened by 8 bases and J by 2 bases, with 15 bases between the two germline ends. The CDR3 contains 13 residues. Germline V CDR1 and CDR2: SQVTM, ANQGSEA. The CDR3 loop is CSFRWSLQETQYF. In DNA form, the CDR3 reads TGCAGCTTCCGTTGGTCCTTACAAGAGACCCAGTACTTC.

J is TRBJ1-5 and V is TRBV9; D is perhaps TRBD1 (6 bases). The germline V gene has CDR1 SGDLS and CDR2 YYNGEE. CDR3 length: 13 residues. Trimming shortened V by 7 bases and J by 5 bases, and 13 bases separated the two germline ends. The CDR3 DNA reads TGTGCCAGCCTCGGACAGACTGATCAGCCCCAGCATTTT. Translated: CASLGQTDQPQHF.

The chain recombines TRBV5-5 with TRBJ1-2; D gene ambiguous. The CDR3 is 13 residues long. CDR1 is SGHKS and CDR2 is YYEKEE in the germline V gene (reference sequence). V shed 4 bases and J shed 3 bases, with 10 bases lying between them. The DNA of the CDR3 is TGTGCCAGCAGCATAGACGGGTACTATGGCTACACCTTC. The encoded protein is CASSIDGYYGYTF. Combining the CDR3 with reference TRBV5-5 and TRBJ1-2 gives the whole variable domain DAGVTQSPTHLIKTRGQQVTLRCSPISGHKSVSWYQQVLGQGPQFIFQYYEKEERGRGNFPDRFSARQFPNYSSELNVNALLLGDSALYLCASSIDGYYGYTFGSGTRLTVV.

Only one count was recorded for this clonotype. V and J are TRBV7-2 and TRBJ2-5; D remains ambiguous. V was trimmed by 1 base and J by 2 bases, leaving 11 bases between them. Germline V gene lookup returns CDR1 SGHTA and CDR2 FQGNSA. The CDR3 covers 15 residues. CDR3 coding DNA: TGTGCCAGCAGCTTAGGGCTACCTTTTCAAGAGACCCAGTACTTC. Protein: CASSLGLPFQETQYF.

This clonotype was seen a handful of times. This chain links TRBV2 with TRBJ1-3; D gene ambiguous. Germline assignment: CDR1 SNHLY and CDR2 FYNNEI. The V and J ends lost 6 bases and 4 bases respectively, with 13 bases between them. CDR3 length: 14 residues. DNA of the CDR3: TGTGCCAGCAGAACTGAAGTTTCGGGAAACACCATATATTTT. Translation gives CASRTEVSGNTIYF.

There are a few counts of this clonotype. The chain is built from TRBV20-1 and TRBJ2-4; 7 bases map to TRBD2. The CDR3 contains 18 residues. V gave up 3 bases and J gave up 0 bases; unmatched junction bases: 14. Per the germline V gene, CDR1 is DFQATT and CDR2 is SNEGSKA (reference sequence). The CDR3 protein is CSASIGDPSGLAKNIQYF. The CDR3 nucleotides read TGCAGTGCTAGTATTGGGGATCCTAGCGGACTAGCCAAAAACATTCAGTACTTC.

This rearrangement joins TRBV30 to TRBJ2-7; 7 nucleotides align to TRBD1. CDR3 length equals 15 residues. The V and J ends lost 2 bases and 3 bases, in that order; junction bases with no gene match: 10. Germline loops: CDR1 GTSNPN, CDR2 SVGIG (reference sequence). CDR3 sequence reads: CAWSSETGKVYEQYF. The CDR3 DNA reads TGTGCCTGGAGTTCGGAGACAGGGAAGGTCTACGAGCAGTACTTC.